The TCR beta chain under discussion was sequenced for a study of prognosis after radiotherapy for stage I lung cancer. For the study at large: The tumor was squamous cell carcinoma for 6 or 7 patients; for some eleven, it was adenocarcinoma.

Concerning this clonotype itself: At one boundary the junction diverges from the germline segment, which might be a read error.

A volume of around 6.4 milliliters of peripheral blood was collected by draw at each of two time points. This CDR3 is 17 amino acids long. CDR1 MNHNS and CDR2 SASEGT come from the germline V gene. Multiplex PCR in two rounds served to amplify TCR beta CDR3 from genomic DNA. Individual primers that were specific to each TRBV and TRBJ gene served in first-round PCR. TCRdb re-called the multiplex PCR reads with MiXCR, one entry per CDR3 protein. The data show more than 30,000 distinct CDR3 sequences, with about 40% seen just once and approximately 15% held by the top ten. Sequences were derived from PBMCs, sampled before or after stereotactic body radiation therapy (not recorded which). The receptor comes from a donor aged 50 or older with non-small cell lung cancer. This rearrangement joins TRBV6-1 to TRBJ2-6, with D perhaps TRBD2 (6 bases). CDR3 loop: CASSGTGGTAGSNVLTF. CDR3 coding DNA: TGTGCCAGCAGTGGGACTGGCGGGACTGCTGGGTCCAACGTCCTGACTTTC.